What follows are 8 T cell receptor beta chains derived from one specimen sequenced in a study of cytomegalovirus exposure and HLA in healthy donors. In the PCR, 60 Vbeta and 13 Jbeta primers were used. Clones were sequenced by immunoSEQ multiplex PCR, and TCRdb holds only the in-frame ones, with some missing. The table lists about 130,000 clones, approximately 82% of them singletons, with around 3% in the top ten. The sample was PBMCs. All receptors come from a woman under 30 in good health and CMV-seropositive.

The chain combines TRBV11-2 with TRBJ1-1; D is perhaps TRBD1 (6 bases). The V gene's germline CDR1 is SGHAT and CDR2 FQNNGV. The V end lost 5 bases, the J end lost 1 base, and 11 bases lay between the germline ends. The CDR3 totals 14 residues. The CDR3 region has the DNA TGTGCCAGCAGCCACAGACAGGAGAACACTGAAGCTTTCTTT. Amino acids: CASSHRQENTEAFF. The whole variable domain, filled in from reference TRBV11-2 and TRBJ1-1, reads EAGVAQSPRYKIIEKRQSVAFWCNPISGHATLYWYQQILGQGPKLLIQFQNNGVVDDSQLPKDRFSAERLKGVDSTLKIQPAKLEDSAVYLCASSHRQENTEAFFGQGTRLTVV.

The chain carries TRBV27 and TRBJ1-5; 10 bases match TRBD1. The junction had 9 bases not matched to a gene; V was cut back by 7 bases and J by 6 bases. Germline CDR1 reads MNHEY; CDR2 reads SMNVEV (reference sequence). This CDR3 has 15 residues. The CDR3 is CASKIGTGAGQPQHF. CDR3 nucleotides: TGTGCCAGCAAAATCGGGACAGGGGCAGGTCAGCCCCAGCATTTT.

This clone was observed once. The rearrangement links TRBV9 to TRBJ2-3, with TRBD1 as a possible D gene (5 bases). The assigned J gene may be wrong: the sequence end matches TRBJ1-5 better. Germline V CDR1 and CDR2: SGDLS, YYNGEE. The CDR3 is made up of 19 amino acids. The DNA of the CDR3 is TGTGCCAGCAGCGGCCAACTAGAGCGGGGGATCTCTAGCACAGATACGCAGCATTTT. Residues: CASSGQLERGISSTDTQHF.

In the case of this clone: Germline is not matched at one junction end, which may reflect a read error. The chain links TRBV7-9 to TRBJ2-7; 8 positions agree with TRBD1. The V gene's germline CDR1 is SEHNR and CDR2 FQNEAQ (reference sequence). The length of the CDR3 is 15 residues. The CDR3 is CSSSSWTGTSYEQYF. As DNA, the CDR3 is TGTTCCAGCAGCTCCTGGACAGGGACCTCCTACGAGCAGTACTTC.

The chain couples TRBV7-2 to TRBJ2-1; TRBD1 agrees at 7 bases. J gave up 0 bases and V 3 bases, and 2 bases lay outside the gene matches. CDR1 is SGHTA and CDR2 is FQGNSA in the germline V gene. There are 15 residues in the CDR3. The CDR3: CASSFNRGSYNEQFF. The DNA of the CDR3 is TGTGCCAGCAGCTTCAACAGGGGCTCCTACAATGAGCAGTTCTTC.

The chain couples TRBV13 to TRBJ2-5, with unresolved D. V was pared by 1 base and J by 4 bases, with 7 bases between. In germline, CDR1 is PRHDT, CDR2 FYEKMQ (reference sequence). CDR3 length equals 13 residues. As DNA, the CDR3 is TGTGCCAGCAGCTTAGATCTCTCAGAGACCCAGTACTTC. This gives the protein CASSLDLSETQYF. Drawing the rest from reference TRBV13 and TRBJ2-5, the complete variable domain is AAGVIQSPRHLIKEKRETATLKCYPIPRHDTVYWYQQGPGQDPQFLISFYEKMQSDKGSIPDRFSAQQFSDYHSELNMSSLELGDSALYFCASSLDLSETQYFGPGTRLLVL.

This chain connects TRBV6-5 to TRBJ2-7, with a possible D match to TRBD2 (5 bases). The length of the CDR3 is 14 residues. Between the trimmed V and J ends, which lost 5 bases and 3 bases, there was a span of 14 bases. In germline, CDR1 is MNHEY, CDR2 SVGAGI. The CDR3 nucleotides are TGTGCCAGCAGTCCGGCGAGGGCCGTCTACGAGCAGTACTTC. Translated: CASSPARAVYEQYF.

This chain uses TRBV5-5 with TRBJ2-7; 7 bases align to TRBD1. Germline V lookup: CDR1 SGHKS, CDR2 YYEKEE (reference sequence). The CDR3 has 16 residues. Unmatched junction bases numbered 14, after V lost 4 bases and J lost 4 bases. In nucleotides, the CDR3 is TGTGCCAGCAGCCCACCGTGGAAGGGGGCGAGTTACGAGCAGTACTTC. The encoded protein is CASSPPWKGASYEQYF.